A selection of T cell receptor beta chains follows, all from one sample in a study of CD8 T cells in ankylosing spondylitis. One entry per CDR3 protein results from TCRdb running MiXCR on the 5' RACE reads. The data show under 950,000 distinct CDR3 sequences, roughly 20% seen once. Sequenced sample: blood, either unsorted or a sorted T cell fraction (not recorded which). The receptors stem from a male donor with ankylosing spondylitis. CDR3s include the opening cysteine and the closing phenylalanine or tryptophan. The D gene is left open where the match is weak. Rows may omit the clone size; those that give it use once, few, many or a size class.

j_call: TRBJ2-2; d_call: NA; v_call: TRBV5-1; clone_size: few; cdr3_aa: CASSLDSNTGELFF; cdr3_nt: TGCGCCAGCAGCTTGGACAGCAACACCGGGGAGCTGTTTTTT
j_call: TRBJ2-3; d_call: TRBD1; v_call: TRBV12-3/TRBV12-4; clone_size: NA; cdr3_aa: CASSKGQGGPLTQYF; cdr3_nt: TGTGCCAGCAGTAAGGGACAGGGGGGCCCTCTTACGCAGTATTTT
j_call: TRBJ1-1; d_call: NA; v_call: TRBV3-1; clone_size: NA; cdr3_aa: CASSQEYQGKNTEAFF; cdr3_nt: TGTGCCAGCAGCCAAGAGTATCAGGGGAAGAACACTGAAGCTTTCTTT
j_call: TRBJ2-7; d_call: NA; v_call: TRBV29-1; clone_size: few; cdr3_aa: CSVDSVTGEQYF; cdr3_nt: TGCAGCGTTGATTCTGTTACGGGCGAGCAGTACTTC
j_call: TRBJ1-2; d_call: TRBD1; v_call: TRBV20-1; clone_size: NA; cdr3_aa: CSAIGDRLGYGYTF; cdr3_nt: TGCAGTGCTATAGGGGACAGGCTAGGCTATGGCTACACCTTC
j_call: TRBJ2-7; d_call: NA; v_call: TRBV28; clone_size: NA; cdr3_aa: CASSFPGQSYEQYF; cdr3_nt: TGTGCCAGCAGTTTCCCCGGACAGTCCTACGAGCAGTACTTC
j_call: TRBJ1-1; d_call: NA; v_call: TRBV4-1; clone_size: few; cdr3_aa: CASSPLEGMESEAFF; cdr3_nt: TGCGCCAGCAGCCCGTTAGAAGGGATGGAGTCTGAAGCTTTCTTT
j_call: TRBJ1-1; d_call: NA; v_call: TRBV9; clone_size: few; cdr3_aa: CASSHTLGTEAFF; cdr3_nt: TGTGCCAGCAGCCATACCTTGGGCACTGAAGCTTTCTTT
j_call: TRBJ2-2; d_call: NA; v_call: TRBV6-5; clone_size: NA; cdr3_aa: CASSYNRATGELFF; cdr3_nt: TGTGCCAGCAGTTATAACAGAGCCACCGGGGAGCTGTTTTTT
j_call: TRBJ2-7; d_call: TRBD1; v_call: TRBV20-1; clone_size: NA; cdr3_aa: CSARDWDRGNYEQYF; cdr3_nt: TGCAGTGCTAGAGATTGGGACAGGGGAAACTACGAGCAGTACTTC
j_call: TRBJ2-2; d_call: NA; v_call: TRBV29-1; clone_size: NA; cdr3_aa: CSVEGGPGNTGELFF; cdr3_nt: TGCAGCGTTGAGGGGGGGCCAGGGAACACCGGGGAGCTGTTTTTT
j_call: TRBJ2-5; d_call: NA; v_call: TRBV5-6; clone_size: few; cdr3_aa: CASSCLVTETQYF; cdr3_nt: TGTGCCAGCAGCTGCTTGGTAACGGAGACCCAGTACTTC
j_call: TRBJ2-7; d_call: TRBD2; v_call: TRBV20-1; clone_size: many; cdr3_aa: CSARVGTSSYEQYF; cdr3_nt: TGCAGTGCTAGGGTTGGGACTAGCTCCTACGAGCAGTACTTC
j_call: TRBJ2-7; d_call: NA; v_call: TRBV12-3/TRBV12-4; clone_size: few; cdr3_aa: CASSFGNYEQYF; cdr3_nt: TGTGCCAGCAGTTTCGGGAACTACGAGCAGTACTTC
j_call: TRBJ2-7; d_call: NA; v_call: TRBV20-1; clone_size: NA; cdr3_aa: CSARGLATHEQYF; cdr3_nt: TGCAGTGCTAGAGGCCTAGCGACCCACGAGCAGTACTTC
j_call: TRBJ2-2; d_call: NA; v_call: TRBV5-4; clone_size: NA; cdr3_aa: CASSLDSRDTGELFF; cdr3_nt: TGTGCCAGCAGCTTGGACAGCAGAGACACCGGGGAGCTGTTTTTT
j_call: TRBJ1-6; d_call: TRBD1; v_call: TRBV5-5; clone_size: NA; cdr3_aa: CASSRRQGESSPLHF; cdr3_nt: TGTGCCAGCAGCCGCAGACAGGGGGAGAGTTCACCCCTCCACTTT
j_call: TRBJ1-4; d_call: NA; v_call: TRBV4-1; clone_size: NA; cdr3_aa: CASRKTDATNEKLFF; cdr3_nt: TGCGCCAGCAGGAAGACGGATGCAACTAATGAAAAACTGTTTTTT